These 11 T cell receptor beta chains came from one sample sequenced in a study of T-cell reconstitution after alpha-beta-depleted transplantation in children. A library of TCRbeta sequences, prepared with unique molecular identifiers, was generated. Each CDR3 protein gets one entry after TCRdb re-called the PCR reads with MiXCR. The sample includes 60,000 to 85,000 distinct CDR3 sequences, 15% to 20% of them seen just once. Sample: PBMCs, mostly from graft donor cells, taken 360 days after TCRalphabeta/CD19-depleted stem cell transplant. Receptor source: a male patient aged 2 to 10 who had a stem cell transplant for acute lymphoblastic leukemia, so the T cells may come from the graft donor.

The DNA for the CDR3 is TGTGCCAGCAGCTATGGACAGGGGAACATTCAGTACTTC. Amino acids: CASSYGQGNIQYF. The chain has TRBV11-2 and TRBJ2-4, with 9 bases that match TRBD1. The CDR3 has 13 residues. Losses at the gene ends were 4 bases for V and 7 bases for J; bases not matched to a gene: 2. Per germline, CDR1 SGHAT and CDR2 FQNNGV.

This clonotype was seen more than once but under ten times. The chain carries TRBV7-8 and TRBJ2-3; 11 positions agree with TRBD2. J lost 2 bases, V lost 1 base, and 14 bases had no gene match. The CDR3 runs to 20 residues. Germline V lookup: CDR1 SGHVS, CDR2 FQNEAQ. The CDR3 DNA sequence: TGTGCCAGCAGCTTAGTCTCGGGATCTAGCGGGAGGTTGATCACAGATACGCAGTATTTT. Amino acid sequence: CASSLVSGSSGRLITDTQYF. The variable domain in full, completed from reference TRBV7-8 and TRBJ2-3, reads GAGVSQSPRYKVAKRGQDVALRCDPISGHVSLFWYQQALGQGPEFLTYFQNEAQLDKSGLPSDRFFAERPEGSVSTLKIQRTQQEDSAVYLCASSLVSGSSGRLITDTQYFGPGTRLTVL.

The rearrangement joins TRBV20-1 to TRBJ2-1; D perhaps matches TRBD2 (5 bases). The germline CDR1 and CDR2 sequences are DFQATT and SNEGSKA (reference sequence). This CDR3 has 12 residues. The V gene lost 5 bases and the J gene lost 4 bases, with 9 bases spanning the gap. CDR3 region: CSASRRYNEQFF. CDR3 DNA: TGCAGTGCTTCCAGGAGGTACAATGAGCAGTTCTTC.

This clonotype has ten or more counts. The J gene is TRBJ2-1, the V gene TRBV7-9; 9 bases line up with TRBD2. Per the germline V gene, CDR1 is SEHNR and CDR2 is FQNEAQ (reference sequence). Trimming cost V 5 bases and J 9 bases; bases outside gene matches: 8. This CDR3 is built from 14 residues. The CDR3 is CASSPFSGRREQFF. Written as DNA, the CDR3 is TGTGCCAGCAGCCCTTTTAGCGGGAGACGTGAGCAGTTCTTC.

V and J are TRBV5-1 and TRBJ2-5; no firm D call. CDR1 is SGHRS, CDR2 YFSETQ, per germline. This CDR3 is 13 amino acids long. The ends were cut back, 0 bases at V and 7 bases at J, with 10 bases in the middle. As DNA, the CDR3 is TGCGCCAGCAGCTTGGAGGTCGCCGCGACCCAGTACTTC. Its translation: CASSLEVAATQYF. Variable domain in full (rest from reference TRBV5-1 and TRBJ2-5): KAGVTQTPRYLIKTRGQQVTLSCSPISGHRSVSWYQQTPGQGLQFLFEYFSETQRNKGNFPGRFSGRQFSNSRSEMNVSTLELGDSALYLCASSLEVAATQYFGPGTRLLVL.

The chain combines TRBV12-3 or TRBV12-4 with TRBJ2-7; TRBD2 is a possible D gene (6 bases). This CDR3 is 12 amino acids long. The ends were cut back, 5 bases at V and 6 bases at J, with 11 bases in the middle. CDR3 in DNA: TGTGCCAGCAGTCGACTAGTCTCCGAGCAGTACTTC. Protein: CASSRLVSEQYF.

V is TRBV5-1 and J is TRBJ2-5; 8 bases match TRBD1. There are 15 residues in the CDR3. V lost 2 bases, J lost 3 bases, and 6 bases stayed unmatched. Per germline, CDR1 SGHRS and CDR2 YFSETQ. The CDR3 sequence: CASSFARDRKETQYF. The CDR3 region has the DNA TGCGCCAGCAGCTTTGCGCGGGACAGGAAAGAGACCCAGTACTTC. Filled out from reference TRBV5-1 and TRBJ2-5, the complete variable domain reads KAGVTQTPRYLIKTRGQQVTLSCSPISGHRSVSWYQQTPGQGLQFLFEYFSETQRNKGNFPGRFSGRQFSNSRSEMNVSTLELGDSALYLCASSFARDRKETQYFGPGTRLLVL.

The sample holds one count of this clonotype. The chain employs TRBV20-1 and TRBJ2-1; 9 nucleotides match TRBD2. Trimming cost V 3 bases and J 5 bases; bases outside gene matches: 5. Per the germline V gene, CDR1 is DFQATT and CDR2 is SNEGSKA (reference sequence). The CDR3 loop spans 14 amino acids. The CDR3, as DNA: TGCAGTGCTAGGGGCCTAGCGGGGCACAATGAGCAGTTCTTC. Encoded protein: CSARGLAGHNEQFF.

The rearrangement links TRBV12-3 or TRBV12-4 to TRBJ2-2; tentative D call: TRBD1 (6 bases). Trimming took 3 bases from V and 1 from J, leaving 12 bases between them. The length of the CDR3 is 16 residues. The CDR3 nucleotides are TGTGCCAGCAGTTTGACAGGCTATTTGAACACCGGGGAGCTGTTTTTT. Its protein is CASSLTGYLNTGELFF.

CDR3 nucleotides: TGCGCCAGACAAGAAGACACTGAAGCTTTCTTT. Its translation is CARQEDTEAFF. This rearrangement joins TRBV5-1 to TRBJ1-1; no reliable D call. V was shortened by 8 bases and J by 3 bases, with 8 bases between the two germline ends. The germline CDR1 and CDR2 sequences are SGHRS and YFSETQ. The CDR3 has 11 residues.

The genes are TRBV6-5 and TRBJ1-1, with D hard to call. CDR1 and CDR2 (germline): MNHEY, SVGAGI. Trimming shortened V by 2 bases and J by 1 base, and 8 bases separated the two germline ends. This CDR3 region has 14 residues. CDR3 protein: CASSYGRPNTEAFF. Written as DNA, the CDR3 is TGTGCCAGCAGTTACGGACGACCGAACACTGAAGCTTTCTTT.